This passage covers 20 T cell receptor beta chains from one sample sequenced in a study of OX40 agonist ivuxolimab in advanced cancers. Some clones are missing from TCRdb's copy, which holds only in-frame ones; the method was immunoSEQ multiplex PCR. This sample has 60,000 or so clones; roughly 87% occur once, and the top ten carry over 8.5%. The specimen was CD4+ or CD8+ T cells sorted from blood, collected in a trial of the OX40 agonist ivuxolimab. The receptors stem from an adult with an advanced solid tumor such as melanoma, head and neck, liver or kidney cancer.

V is TRBV21-1 and J is TRBJ2-3; the table gives TRBD1 as D, unverified against the DNA. TRBV21-1 is labeled a pseudogene. The CDR3 covers 17 residues. In DNA form, the CDR3 reads TGTGCCAGCAGCAAACGGCTACAGGGGGCCCTAAAGGATACGCAGTATTTT. Translated: CASSKRLQGALKDTQYF.

This clone has just one count. The CDR3 is CSGTENYGYTF. In DNA, the CDR3 is TGCAGTGGGACAGAGAACTATGGCTACACCTTC. V is TRBV20-1 and J is TRBJ1-2; a weak D match, TRBD1 (6 bases). V was trimmed by 7 bases and J by 2 bases, leaving 8 bases between them. Germline V gene lookup returns CDR1 DFQATT and CDR2 SNEGSKA (reference sequence). The CDR3 is 11 amino acids.

The chain combines TRBV7-9 with TRBJ1-2, with D possibly matching TRBD1 (5 bases). The CDR3 sequence is 13 residues long. Trimming cost V 2 bases and J 6 bases, with 10 bases left between them. Germline assignment: CDR1 SEHNR and CDR2 FQNEAQ (reference sequence). DNA for the CDR3: TGTGCCAGCAGCTTAACCGGGACTCATGGCTACACCTTC. It specifies CASSLTGTHGYTF.

The V and J genes are TRBV6-4 and TRBJ1-2, with 11 bases that match TRBD1. Trimming cost V 4 bases and J 5 bases; bases outside gene matches: 3. This CDR3 contains 14 residues. The V gene's germline CDR1 is MRHNA and CDR2 SNTAGT. For the CDR3, the DNA is TGTGCCAGCAGTGTCGGGACAGGGGGGTATGGCTACACCTTC. Its protein product is CASSVGTGGYGYTF.

This clone was observed once. The chain joins TRBV19 to TRBJ1-2; a possible D gene is TRBD1 (6 bases). The length of the CDR3 is 13 residues. Germline V gene sequence: CDR1 LNHDA, CDR2 SQIVND (reference sequence). V gave up 6 bases and J gave up 7 bases, with 15 bases separating them. CDR3 DNA sequence: TGTGCCAGTAGGACAGGACTGGGTCTTGGCTACACCTTC. This encodes CASRTGLGLGYTF. Variable domain in full (rest from reference TRBV19 and TRBJ1-2): DGGITQSPKYLFRKEGQNVTLSCEQNLNHDAMYWYRQDPGQGLRLIYYSQIVNDFQKGDIAEGYSVSREKKESFPLTVTSAQKNPTAFYLCASRTGLGLGYTFGSGTRLTVV.

The chain is built from TRBV5-1 and TRBJ1-1; D possibly corresponds to TRBD1 (6 bases). Looked up from germline, CDR1 is SGHRS and CDR2 is YFSETQ. The CDR3 covers 14 residues. With 4 bases removed from V and 1 base from J, the gap between germline ends came to 11 bases. The CDR3 sequence: CASSPKGGNTEAFF. The CDR3 region has the DNA TGCGCCAGCAGCCCAAAGGGGGGGAACACTGAAGCTTTCTTT.

V is TRBV7-7 and J is TRBJ2-2, with 7 bases that match TRBD2. CDR3 length equals 13 residues. Germline CDR1 SSHAT, CDR2 FNYEAQ (reference sequence). The ends lost 5 bases at V and 5 bases at J; junction bases unmatched: 2. CDR3 amino acids: CASSAGGTGELFF. The CDR3 nucleotides are TGTGCCAGCAGCGCCGGGGGGACCGGGGAGCTGTTTTTT.

This clone is labeled as medium-sized. The chain employs TRBV28 and TRBJ1-4; D is unclear. Deletions cut 2 bases from V and 5 bases from J, with 27 bases between. The CDR3 sequence is 20 residues long. In germline, CDR1 is MDHEN, CDR2 SYDVKM. The CDR3 loop is CASSLNPRDLGSGFNEKLFF. The DNA of the CDR3 is TGTGCCAGCAGTTTAAACCCGCGAGACTTGGGCAGCGGTTTCAATGAAAAACTGTTTTTT.

The chain employs TRBV5-1 and TRBJ2-7; possible D gene TRBD1, 6 bases. This CDR3 spans 14 amino acids. The ends were cut back, 2 bases at V and 2 bases at J, with 11 bases in the middle. Germline CDR1 SGHRS, CDR2 YFSETQ. The CDR3 DNA reads as TGCGCCAGCAGCTTAGGGACACTGACCTACGAGCAGTACTTC. Its protein product is CASSLGTLTYEQYF. The complete variable domain, with remaining parts taken from reference TRBV5-1 and TRBJ2-7, reads KAGVTQTPRYLIKTRGQQVTLSCSPISGHRSVSWYQQTPGQGLQFLFEYFSETQRNKGNFPGRFSGRQFSNSRSEMNVSTLELGDSALYLCASSLGTLTYEQYFGPGTRLTVT.

The V gene is TRBV29-1, the J gene TRBJ1-3; 8 bases agree with TRBD1. V shed 7 bases, J shed 0 bases, and the junction held 2 bases outside the gene matches. The V gene's germline CDR1 is SQVTM and CDR2 ANQGSEA. The CDR3 has 13 residues. In nucleotides, the CDR3 is TGCAGCGGCACAGGGGGCTCTGGAAACACCATATATTTT. Amino acids: CSGTGGSGNTIYF. The full variable domain, in which reference TRBV29-1 and TRBJ1-3 provide the parts outside the CDR3, is SAVISQKPSRDICQRGTSLTIQCQVDSQVTMMFWYRQQPGQSLTLIATANQGSEATYESGFVIDKFPISRPNLTFSTLTVSNMSPEDSSIYLCSGTGGSGNTIYFGEGSWLTVV.

This clone is a singleton in its sample. J is TRBJ2-5 and V is TRBV25-1; D perhaps matches TRBD1 (6 bases). CDR1 is MGHDK, CDR2 SYGVNS, per germline. The CDR3 has 14 residues. Trimming took off 4 bases at V and 2 bases at J, with 11 bases between the two ends. The CDR3 region is CASSGWTAQETQYF. CDR3 DNA sequence: TGTGCCAGCAGTGGGTGGACAGCGCAAGAGACCCAGTACTTC.

This clone came up once. The chain is built from TRBV6-5 and TRBJ2-5, with TRBD1 identical over 7 bases. This CDR3 has 13 amino acids. The J segment lost 5 bases and the V segment lost 6 bases, leaving 6 bases of the junction unmatched. Germline-derived CDR1 and CDR2 are MNHEY and SVGAGI. This CDR3 is CASRGQKGETQYF. CDR3 bases: TGTGCCAGCAGGGGACAGAAAGGGGAGACCCAGTACTTC.

The rearrangement links TRBV6-6 to TRBJ2-3, with 10 bases identical to TRBD2. With 0 bases clipped from V and 6 bases from J, the junction kept 6 bases outside the gene matches. The CDR3 has 16 residues. Germline values: CDR1 MNHNY, CDR2 SVGAGI (reference sequence). The CDR3 coding sequence is TGTGCCAGCAGTTACTCGCCTAGCGGGAGTTTGGATACGCAGTATTTT. Amino acids: CASSYSPSGSLDTQYF.

The genes are TRBV29-1 and TRBJ2-3; D might be TRBD1 or TRBD2, each matching 5 bases. Germline V gene data show CDR1 as SQVTM and CDR2 as ANQGSEA. The ends were cut back, 8 bases at V and 2 bases at J, with 14 bases in the middle. The CDR3 is 13 residues long. Written as DNA, the CDR3 is TGCAGCTACTCTAGGGGAGTCACAGATACGCAGTATTTT. This translates into CSYSRGVTDTQYF.

The V and J genes are TRBV27 and TRBJ2-7; tentative D call: TRBD2 (6 bases). CDR3 length equals 14 residues. Trimming pared 4 bases from V and 0 bases from J, leaving 10 bases between. Germline CDR1 and CDR2: MNHEY and SMNVEV (reference sequence). The CDR3 DNA reads TGTGCCAGCAGTTACGCGACTAGCTCCTACGAGCAGTACTTC. Translating gives CASSYATSSYEQYF.

V gene TRBV28 combines with J gene TRBJ2-3, with 9 bases fitting TRBD2. The CDR3 covers 17 residues. Germline V gene sequence: CDR1 MDHEN, CDR2 SYDVKM. V shed 6 bases, J shed 4 bases, and the junction held 14 bases outside the gene matches. The CDR3 DNA reads TGTGCCAGCAGCTCGGACGTTATGAGCGGGAGGTCAGATACGCAGTATTTT. Protein: CASSSDVMSGRSDTQYF. The full variable domain, completed using reference TRBV28 and TRBJ2-3, is DVKVTQSSRYLVKRTGEKVFLECVQDMDHENMFWYRQDPGLGLRLIYFSYDVKMKEKGDIPEGYSVSREKKERFSLILESASTNQTSMYLCASSSDVMSGRSDTQYFGPGTRLTVL.

The rearrangement links TRBV4-1 to TRBJ2-5; a weak D match, TRBD1 (5 bases). Trimming removed 1 base at V and 5 bases at J, with 14 bases between. Per the germline V gene, CDR1 is MGHRA and CDR2 is YSYEKL. The CDR3 sequence is 15 residues long. The DNA for the CDR3 is TGCGCCAGCAGCCAAGGGGCAGGGTTAGAGGAGACCCAGTACTTC. Protein product: CASSQGAGLEETQYF.

The rearrangement joins TRBV19 to TRBJ1-1; a possible D gene is TRBD1 (6 bases). The germline CDR1 and CDR2 sequences are LNHDA and SQIVND (reference sequence). Trimming pared 0 bases from V and 5 bases from J, leaving 13 bases between. The CDR3 spans 15 residues. As DNA, the CDR3 is TGTGCCAGTAGTATAGATCCGCAGGGGAGTACTGAAGCTTTCTTT. Its translation is CASSIDPQGSTEAFF.

The rearrangement uses TRBV30 and TRBJ1-2, with TRBD1 matching over 8 bases. V dropped 5 bases and J dropped 7; count of bases not matched to a gene: 18. This CDR3 spans 16 amino acids. CDR1 is GTSNPN, CDR2 SVGIG, per germline (reference sequence). CDR3 coding DNA: TGTGCCTGGGACCCCTTGGCCTATCAGGGGGCGGGTGGCTACACCTTC. It yields the protein CAWDPLAYQGAGGYTF.

The V gene is TRBV2, the J gene TRBJ2-5, with 8 bases lining up with TRBD2. The length of the CDR3 is 16 residues. The germline V gene encodes CDR1 SNHLY and CDR2 FYNNEI. Unmatched junction bases numbered 11, after V lost 3 bases and J lost 5 bases. This chain's CDR3 is CASSEQTAGGWETQYF. CDR3 sequence (DNA): TGTGCCAGCAGTGAGCAAACGGCGGGAGGTTGGGAGACCCAGTACTTC.